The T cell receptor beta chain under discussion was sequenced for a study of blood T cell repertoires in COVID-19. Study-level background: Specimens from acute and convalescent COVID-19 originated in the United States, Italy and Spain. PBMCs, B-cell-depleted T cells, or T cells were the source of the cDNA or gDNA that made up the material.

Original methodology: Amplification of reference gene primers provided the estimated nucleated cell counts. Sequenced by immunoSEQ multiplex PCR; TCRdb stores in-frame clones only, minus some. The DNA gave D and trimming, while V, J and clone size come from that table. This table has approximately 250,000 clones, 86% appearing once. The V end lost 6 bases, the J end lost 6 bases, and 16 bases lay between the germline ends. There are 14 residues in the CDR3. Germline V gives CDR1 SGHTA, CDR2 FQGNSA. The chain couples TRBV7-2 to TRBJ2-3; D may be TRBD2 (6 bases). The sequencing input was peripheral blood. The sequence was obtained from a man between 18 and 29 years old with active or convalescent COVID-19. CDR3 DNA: TGTGCCAGCAGAAACGCGGGACCAGGGGATACGCAGTATTTT. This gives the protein CASRNAGPGDTQYF.